What follows describes a single T cell receptor beta chain. Its antigen is undetermined. Assay used: immunoSEQ multiplex PCR; TCRdb lists only in-frame clones, some missing. The data show over 50,000 clones, with 84% seen just once and more than 10% held by the top ten. As to time point: week 23, last vaccination. Each vaccine dose was 300 ug of mutant IDH1 20-mer peptide, with topical imiquimod. The V gene lost 0 bases and the J gene lost 6 bases, with 10 bases spanning the gap. The CDR3 runs to 13 residues. CDR1 is SGDLS and CDR2 is YYNGEE in the germline V gene. The entry originates in a study of a mutant IDH1 vaccine in newly diagnosed glioma. About the research overall: Patients previously underwent radiotherapy, temozolomide, or both, and most underwent both.

Whole-study results and caveats: The occurrence of vaccine-induced immune responses was seen in 90% to 95% of patients.

The sequence came from a man between 18 and 35 years old with glioma. The chain recombines TRBV9 with TRBJ2-7, with a possible D match to TRBD1 (5 bases). Source: PBMCs, taken from a glioma patient whose treatment included an IDH1 peptide vaccine. The CDR3 coding sequence is TGTGCCAGCAGCGTAGGTCAGGGCACCGAGCAGTACTTC. Translation gives CASSVGQGTEQYF.